This TCR beta chain is from a study of human T cells and chemical hapten exposure. In the study overall: Patch testing placed 0.01% DPC on the upper back, with readings at 6 days.

This clonotype was seen a handful of times. The antigen is undetermined. Whole-study findings and limits: Expanded TCRs made up significantly more big CDR3 similarity clusters than controls did.

Specified time point: pre-sensitization, week 0. Treatment meaning: therapeutic diphenylcyclopropenone sensitization with weekly scalp DPC. Single cDNA molecules in the library carried unique molecular identifiers attached during preparation. TCRdb analysed the RACE reads with MiXCR anew, one entry per CDR3 protein. The profile covers about 42,000 distinct CDR3 sequences, with around 11% appearing a single time and under 7.5% taken by the ten largest. The ends were cut back, 1 base at V and 5 bases at J, with 14 bases in the middle. The CDR3 loop spans 15 amino acids. Germline V gene lookup returns CDR1 SGHNT and CDR2 YYREEE (reference sequence).

This rearrangement joins TRBV5-4 to TRBJ2-3; D is perhaps TRBD2 (5 bases). The sequenced sample was whole blood, obtained in connection with sensitization to the hapten diphenylcyclopropenone (DPC). This receptor was identified in a woman aged 25-40 years with alopecia areata. Some clones in this sample may be carry-over from other donors' samples. The CDR3 loop is CASSLPYGAGDTQYF. The CDR3, as DNA: TGTGCCAGCAGCTTGCCCTACGGTGCGGGAGATACGCAGTATTTT.